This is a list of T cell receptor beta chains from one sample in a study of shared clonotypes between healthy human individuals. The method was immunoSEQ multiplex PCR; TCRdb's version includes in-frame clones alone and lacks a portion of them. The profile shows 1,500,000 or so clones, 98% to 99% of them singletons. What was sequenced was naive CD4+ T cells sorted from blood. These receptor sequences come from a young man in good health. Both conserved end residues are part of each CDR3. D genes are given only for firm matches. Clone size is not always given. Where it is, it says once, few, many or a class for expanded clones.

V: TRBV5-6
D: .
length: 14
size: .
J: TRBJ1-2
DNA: TGTGCCAGCAGCGAAGGACAGTTCAACTATGGCTACACCTTC
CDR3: CASSEGQFNYGYTF

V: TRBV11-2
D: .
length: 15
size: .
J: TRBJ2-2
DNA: TGTGCCAGCAGCTTAGGGGTAAAGAACACCGGGGAGCTGTTTTTT
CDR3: CASSLGVKNTGELFF

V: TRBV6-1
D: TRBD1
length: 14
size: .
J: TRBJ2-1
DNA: TGTGCCAGCAGTTCCTTTACAGGGGGGAATGAGCAGTTCTTC
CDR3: CASSSFTGGNEQFF

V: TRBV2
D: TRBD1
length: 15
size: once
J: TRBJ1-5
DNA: TGTGCCAGCAGTCCTTGGACAGGGGTTGCTCAGCCCCAGCATTTT
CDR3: CASSPWTGVAQPQHF

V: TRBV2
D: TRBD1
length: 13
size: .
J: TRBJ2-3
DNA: TGTGCCAGCAGGAGGACAGGGCTAGATACGCAGTATTTT
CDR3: CASRRTGLDTQYF

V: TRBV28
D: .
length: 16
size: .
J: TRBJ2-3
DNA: TGTGCCAGCAGGGCCATGGGGGGAGAAGGCACAGATACGCAGTATTTT
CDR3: CASRAMGGEGTDTQYF

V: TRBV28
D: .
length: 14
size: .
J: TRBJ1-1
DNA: TGTGCCAGCAGTTTGCCCAGCACGAACACTGAAGCTTTCTTT
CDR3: CASSLPSTNTEAFF

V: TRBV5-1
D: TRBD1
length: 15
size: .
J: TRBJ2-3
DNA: TGCGCCAGCAGCTCCGGGACAGGGGGCACAGATACGCAGTATTTT
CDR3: CASSSGTGGTDTQYF

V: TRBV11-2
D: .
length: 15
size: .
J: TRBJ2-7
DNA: TGTGCCAGCAGCTTAGGTCGGGGGCACTCCTACGAGCAGTACTTC
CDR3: CASSLGRGHSYEQYF

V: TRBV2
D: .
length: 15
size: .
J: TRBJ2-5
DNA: TGTGCCATCTCGATGGTGGTAGGGATACAAGAGACCCAGTACTTC
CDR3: CAISMVVGIQETQYF

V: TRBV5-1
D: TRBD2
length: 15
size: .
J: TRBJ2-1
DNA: TGCGCCAGCAGCTTGGTGGCTAGCGGGAGATATGAGCAGTTCTTC
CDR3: CASSLVASGRYEQFF

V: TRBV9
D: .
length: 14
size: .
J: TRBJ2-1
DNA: TGTGCCAGCAGCGCGCTGAGCTCCTACAATGAGCAGTTCTTC
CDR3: CASSALSSYNEQFF

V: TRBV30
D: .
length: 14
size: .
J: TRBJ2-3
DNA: TGTGCCTGGAGTTCGGGGGCCATGACAGATACGCAGTATTTT
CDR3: CAWSSGAMTDTQYF

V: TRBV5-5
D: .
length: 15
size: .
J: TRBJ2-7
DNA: TGTGCCAGCAGCTTGGTGTACAAAAGCTCCTACGAGCAGTACTTC
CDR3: CASSLVYKSSYEQYF

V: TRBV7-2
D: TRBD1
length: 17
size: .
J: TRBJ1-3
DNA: TGTGCCAGCAGCTTATCCGGACAGGGTAGGAAAGTCAACACCATATATTTT
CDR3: CASSLSGQGRKVNTIYF

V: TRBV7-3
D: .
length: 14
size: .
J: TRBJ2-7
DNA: TGTGCCAGCAGCTTATCCAGGGGCGTGGGGGAGCAGTACTTC
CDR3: CASSLSRGVGEQYF

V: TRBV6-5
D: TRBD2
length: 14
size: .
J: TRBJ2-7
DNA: TGTGCCAGCAGCGTAGCGGGAGTTTCCTACGAGCAGTACTTC
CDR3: CASSVAGVSYEQYF

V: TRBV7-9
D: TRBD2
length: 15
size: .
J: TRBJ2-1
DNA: TGTGCCAGCAGCTTATTGGGCGGGAGGGTTAATGAGCAGTTCTTC
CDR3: CASSLLGGRVNEQFF

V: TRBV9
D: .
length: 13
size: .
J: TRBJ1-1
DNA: TGTGCCAGCAGCGTAGGCCTATACGCTGAAGCTTTCTTT
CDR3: CASSVGLYAEAFF

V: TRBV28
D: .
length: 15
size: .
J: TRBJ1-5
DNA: TGTGCCAGCAGTTTCGGCGGGGCGGTTGATCAGCCCCAGCATTTT
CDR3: CASSFGGAVDQPQHF